The next 18 T cell receptor beta chains were all read from a single sample in a study of cytomegalovirus exposure and HLA in healthy donors. In the PCR, 60 Vbeta and 13 Jbeta primers were used. The data were produced by immunoSEQ multiplex PCR, yet TCRdb's version contains in-frame clones alone and is incomplete. Among about 88,000 clones, around four fifths were seen once, and the ten largest hold approximately 2.8%. What was sequenced was PBMCs. The receptors were sampled from a man aged 30 to 39 in good health and CMV-seronegative.

V gene TRBV7-3 combines with J gene TRBJ1-1, with a weak D call TRBD1 (5 bases). The CDR3 length is 14 residues. Deletions cut 5 bases from V and 2 bases from J, with 12 bases between. Per the germline V gene, CDR1 is SGHTA and CDR2 is FQGTGA. This chain's CDR3 is CASSANTGNTEAFF. DNA of the CDR3: TGTGCCAGCAGCGCTAATACAGGTAACACTGAAGCTTTCTTT.

The rearrangement links TRBV30 to TRBJ1-3; TRBD1 agrees at 8 bases. From germline, CDR1 is GTSNPN and CDR2 SVGIG (reference sequence). Unmatched junction bases numbered 9, after V lost 2 bases and J lost 0 bases. The CDR3 is 17 residues long. The CDR3 sequence is CAWSPIGQGRSGNTIYF. CDR3 nucleotides: TGTGCCTGGAGTCCTATCGGACAGGGCCGCTCTGGAAACACCATATATTTT.

The chain has TRBV5-1 and TRBJ1-1, with 11 bases lining up with TRBD1. The V gene's germline CDR1 is SGHRS and CDR2 YFSETQ. This CDR3 has 17 amino acids. Trimming cost V 6 bases and J 4 bases; bases outside gene matches: 14. CDR3: CASTDGQGAEVGTEAFF. The CDR3, as DNA: TGCGCCAGCACCGACGGACAGGGGGCAGAAGTGGGCACTGAAGCTTTCTTT. Full variable domain (rest looked up from reference TRBV5-1 and TRBJ1-1): KAGVTQTPRYLIKTRGQQVTLSCSPISGHRSVSWYQQTPGQGLQFLFEYFSETQRNKGNFPGRFSGRQFSNSRSEMNVSTLELGDSALYLCASTDGQGAEVGTEAFFGQGTRLTVV.

The chain is built from TRBV5-1 and TRBJ1-4; 7 nucleotides match TRBD1. This CDR3 contains 15 residues. J gave up 8 bases and V 4 bases, and 11 bases lay outside the gene matches. Per the germline V gene, CDR1 is SGHRS and CDR2 is YFSETQ. The CDR3 sequence: CASSRDSSRREKLFF. Here the CDR3 DNA reads TGCGCCAGCAGCCGGGACAGTTCACGACGGGAAAAACTGTTTTTT.

The V and J genes are TRBV28 and TRBJ2-7, with D possibly being TRBD2 (5 bases). Per germline, CDR1 MDHEN and CDR2 SYDVKM. Trimming pared 6 bases from V and 4 bases from J, leaving 19 bases between. The CDR3 has 15 amino acids. The CDR3 region has the DNA TGTGCCAGCAGACCTGCGACTAACCGTAAATACGAGCAGTACTTC. It is translated as CASRPATNRKYEQYF. The full variable domain, with the rest looked up from reference TRBV28 and TRBJ2-7, is DVKVTQSSRYLVKRTGEKVFLECVQDMDHENMFWYRQDPGLGLRLIYFSYDVKMKEKGDIPEGYSVSREKKERFSLILESASTNQTSMYLCASRPATNRKYEQYFGPGTRLTVT.

The chain joins TRBV30 to TRBJ2-7; a weak D match, TRBD2 (6 bases). The CDR3 extends over 16 amino acids. The V end lost 3 bases, the J end lost 1 base, and 19 bases lay between the germline ends. Germline CDR1 is GTSNPN and CDR2 is SVGIG (reference sequence). CDR3 coding DNA: TGTGCCTGGAGCACCGGGTTGCGGGACGGGTCCTACGAGCAGTACTTC. Translating it yields CAWSTGLRDGSYEQYF.

This chain joins TRBV6-1 and TRBJ1-5, with TRBD1 matching 10 bases. Trimming took 4 bases from V and 2 from J; bases not matched to a gene: 2. Germline V gives CDR1 MNHNS, CDR2 SASEGT. The CDR3 has 15 residues. CDR3 region: CASSAGTGGNQPQHF. In nucleotides, the CDR3 is TGTGCCAGCAGTGCCGGGACAGGGGGCAATCAGCCCCAGCATTTT.

The V call is TRBV27, the J call TRBJ1-2; 9 nucleotides match TRBD1. This CDR3 spans 14 amino acids. J was trimmed by 8 bases and V by 5 bases; bases with no gene match: 9. Germline CDR1 MNHEY, CDR2 SMNVEV (reference sequence). The CDR3 protein is CASSHPGTGSGYTF. CDR3 nucleotides: TGTGCCAGCAGTCACCCCGGGACAGGGTCGGGCTACACCTTC.

In nucleotides, the CDR3 is TGTGCCAGCAATCCGGACAGGCCCTTCAATCAGCCCCAGCATTTT. This sequence encodes CASNPDRPFNQPQHF. The V gene is TRBV28, the J gene TRBJ1-5, with TRBD1 matching 7 bases. The CDR3 runs to 15 residues. CDR1 and CDR2 from the germline V gene are MDHEN and SYDVKM. V shed 7 bases and J 3 bases; nucleotides not matched to a gene: 9.

The chain has TRBV5-4 and TRBJ2-2, with D tentatively TRBD2 (7 bases). V was cut by 3 bases and J by 6 bases, with 15 bases left in between. There are 15 residues in the CDR3. Germline loops: CDR1 SGHNT, CDR2 YYREEE (reference sequence). The CDR3 nucleotides are TGTGCCAGCAGCTCAGATCGGGGGGCTGCCGGGGAGCTGTTTTTT. It yields the protein CASSSDRGAAGELFF.

This clone was seen just once. The rearrangement uses TRBV18 and TRBJ1-1, with 8 bases fitting TRBD1. The J segment lost 4 bases and the V segment lost 6 bases, leaving 10 bases of the junction unmatched. In germline, CDR1 is KGHSH, CDR2 LQKENI. The CDR3 totals 15 residues. The CDR3 loop is CASSSGQGGGTEAFF. Here the CDR3 DNA reads TGTGCCAGCTCTTCAGGACAGGGCGGGGGCACTGAAGCTTTCTTT.

V is TRBV5-1 and J is TRBJ2-3; a weak D match, TRBD1 (5 bases). CDR3 length: 15 amino acids. The V gene lost 2 bases and the J gene lost 2 bases, with 12 bases spanning the gap. Germline CDR1 SGHRS, CDR2 YFSETQ. The CDR3 spells CASSLSDSDTDTQYF. The CDR3 region has the DNA TGCGCCAGCAGCTTATCCGACAGTGACACAGATACGCAGTATTTT.

The rearrangement uses TRBV5-1 and TRBJ2-7, with TRBD1 as a possible D gene (5 bases). V was clipped by 0 bases and J by 0 bases, with 7 bases between them. The length of the CDR3 is 14 residues. CDR1 and CDR2 (germline): SGHRS, YFSETQ. The CDR3 loop reads CASSLEGASYEQYF. In DNA form, the CDR3 reads TGCGCCAGCAGCTTGGAAGGGGCCTCCTACGAGCAGTACTTC.

This chain links TRBV5-1 with TRBJ1-1, with 10 nucleotides matching TRBD1. CDR3 length: 14 residues. Per the germline V gene, CDR1 is SGHRS and CDR2 is YFSETQ. V dropped 4 bases and J dropped 4; count of bases not matched to a gene: 4. The CDR3 sequence: CASSGGQGFTEAFF. The CDR3 DNA follows: TGCGCCAGCAGCGGGGGACAGGGGTTCACTGAAGCTTTCTTT.

The chain recombines TRBV19 with TRBJ2-3; 9 bases are a match to TRBD2. Losses at the gene ends were 8 bases for V and 2 bases for J; bases not matched to a gene: 20. The CDR3 runs 19 residues. Germline CDR1 LNHDA, CDR2 SQIVND (reference sequence). CDR3: CASSLHPPASGAHTDTQYF. The CDR3 nucleotides are TGTGCCAGTTCTCTCCACCCCCCGGCTAGCGGGGCCCACACAGATACGCAGTATTTT.

The chain carries TRBV19 and TRBJ1-1; D is possibly TRBD1 (6 bases). The CDR3 extends over 12 amino acids. The germline V gene has CDR1 LNHDA and CDR2 SQIVND (reference sequence). V lost 10 bases and J lost 3, with 12 bases in between. The CDR3 DNA reads as TGTGCCACCGAGGACAGCTACACTGAAGCTTTCTTT. Amino acid sequence: CATEDSYTEAFF.

The chain has TRBV7-2 and TRBJ1-2; D unclear. Germline V gene sequence: CDR1 SGHTA, CDR2 FQGNSA. Trimming removed 4 bases at V and 4 bases at J, with 13 bases between. The CDR3 loop spans 14 amino acids. The CDR3 loop is CASSSPGTLYGYTF. DNA of the CDR3: TGTGCCAGCAGCTCGCCGGGAACCCTCTATGGCTACACCTTC.

The V call is TRBV25-1, the J call TRBJ1-2; D unclear. Trimming took off 1 base at V and 0 bases at J, with 9 bases between the two ends. Germline CDR1 MGHDK, CDR2 SYGVNS. This CDR3 is 15 amino acids long. The CDR3 reads CASSEFTAANYGYTF. CDR3 in DNA: TGTGCCAGCAGTGAATTTACCGCAGCTAACTATGGCTACACCTTC.